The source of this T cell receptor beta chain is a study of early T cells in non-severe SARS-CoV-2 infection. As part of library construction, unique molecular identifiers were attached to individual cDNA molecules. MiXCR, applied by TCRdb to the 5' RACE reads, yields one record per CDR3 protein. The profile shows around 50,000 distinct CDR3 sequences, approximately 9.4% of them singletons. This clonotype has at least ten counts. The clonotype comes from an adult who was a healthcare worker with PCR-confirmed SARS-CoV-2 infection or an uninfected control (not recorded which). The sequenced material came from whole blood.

This CDR3 is CASSWRGTGIGEQYF. CDR3 in DNA: TGTGCCAGCAGCTGGCGCGGGACAGGGATAGGCGAGCAGTACTTC. The V and J genes are TRBV11-2 and TRBJ2-7; 9 positions agree with TRBD1. Unmatched junction bases numbered 10, after V lost 4 bases and J lost 6 bases. Germline lookup yields CDR1 SGHAT and CDR2 FQNNGV. CDR3 length equals 15 residues.